The 13 T cell receptor beta chains below come from one sample, sequenced in a study of T cells in lung cancer brain metastases. Profiled with immunoSEQ multiplex PCR; TCRdb holds only in-frame clones, not every one. The sample lists approximately 3,000 clones, just under 90% seen once, with more than 10% in the top ten. Specimen: tumor tissue from the primary lung tumor. These receptors were taken from a man in his 60s with non-small cell lung cancer.

This chain links TRBV7-9 with TRBJ1-2; D is uncertain. V was trimmed by 3 bases and J by 8 bases, leaving 13 bases between them. CDR3 length: 13 residues. Per germline, CDR1 SEHNR and CDR2 FQNEAQ (reference sequence). CDR3 coding DNA: TGTGCCAGCAGCTTGGAGACGACGCGAGGCTACACCTTC. The encoded protein is CASSLETTRGYTF.

The V gene is TRBV9, the J gene TRBJ2-6; a weak D match, TRBD1 (5 bases). Germline CDR1 is SGDLS and CDR2 is YYNGEE. Trimming shortened V by 2 bases and J by 2 bases, and 5 bases separated the two germline ends. The CDR3 loop spans 14 amino acids. The CDR3 DNA follows: TGTGCCAGCAGCGTGGGGCCTGGGGCCAACGTCCTGACTTTC. Its protein is CASSVGPGANVLTF.

This clone came up once. The chain recombines TRBV5-1 with TRBJ2-5; D tentatively fits TRBD1 or TRBD2 (5 bases each). The CDR3 totals 12 residues. Looked up from germline, CDR1 is SGHRS and CDR2 is YFSETQ. V was trimmed by 5 bases and J by 5 bases, leaving 10 bases between them. CDR3 sequence: CASSFEGETQYF. CDR3 nucleotide sequence: TGCGCCAGCAGTTTCGAGGGGGAGACCCAGTACTTC.

The rearrangement uses TRBV5-1 and TRBJ1-5, with unresolved D. Trimming removed 0 bases at V and 2 bases at J, with 9 bases between. This CDR3 spans 15 amino acids. Germline V gene sequence: CDR1 SGHRS, CDR2 YFSETQ. The CDR3: CASSLGAGRNQPQHF. The CDR3 region has the DNA TGCGCCAGCAGCTTGGGGGCAGGCCGCAATCAGCCCCAGCATTTT.

This chain joins TRBV19 and TRBJ1-5, with D unclear. Germline CDR1 and CDR2: LNHDA and SQIVND (reference sequence). The CDR3 is 16 amino acids. The germline V and J ends were trimmed by 4 bases and 0 bases, with 13 bases remaining between them. Here the CDR3 DNA reads TGTGCCAGTAGTAGGTTCCTACAAATTAGCAATCAGCCCCAGCATTTT. Protein product: CASSRFLQISNQPQHF.

This clone was picked up a small number of times. V is TRBV5-1 and J is TRBJ1-6; D gene unclear. Germline V CDR1 and CDR2: SGHRS, YFSETQ. Trimming removed 0 bases from V and 5 bases from J, with 9 bases in between. This CDR3 contains 15 residues. The CDR3 DNA reads TGCGCCAGCAGCTTGGGTGGGAGTCATAATTCACCCCTCCACTTT. Its translation is CASSLGGSHNSPLHF. The complete variable domain, with remaining parts taken from reference TRBV5-1 and TRBJ1-6, reads KAGVTQTPRYLIKTRGQQVTLSCSPISGHRSVSWYQQTPGQGLQFLFEYFSETQRNKGNFPGRFSGRQFSNSRSEMNVSTLELGDSALYLCASSLGGSHNSPLHFGNGTRLTVT.

This chain joins TRBV7-9 and TRBJ2-1, with D hard to call. This CDR3 region has 14 residues. Germline-derived CDR1 and CDR2 are SEHNR and FQNEAQ (reference sequence). Trimming stripped 1 base from V and 5 bases from J, with 9 bases between. The CDR3 coding sequence is TGTGCCAGCAGCTTAGGAGGCTACGACAATGAGCAGTTCTTC. Translating gives CASSLGGYDNEQFF. The whole variable domain, remainder taken from reference TRBV7-9 and TRBJ2-1, is DTGVSQNPRHKITKRGQNVTFRCDPISEHNRLYWYRQTLGQGPEFLTYFQNEAQLEKSRLLSDRFSAERPKGSFSTLEIQRTEQGDSAMYLCASSLGGYDNEQFFGPGTRLTVL.

This clone was picked up a small number of times. The chain joins TRBV7-9 to TRBJ1-2; a weak D match, TRBD1 (5 bases). Germline V CDR1 and CDR2: SEHNR, FQNEAQ (reference sequence). The CDR3 consists of 15 residues. The V end lost 3 bases, the J end lost 8 bases, and 19 bases lay between the germline ends. In DNA, the CDR3 is TGTGCCAGCAGCTTGGGCACTACGGGGGGAGAGGGCTACACCTTC. Protein: CASSLGTTGGEGYTF.

This clone was observed a handful of times. The gene calls are TRBV7-8 and TRBJ1-2; D gene uncertain. V lost 3 bases to trimming and J lost 0 bases, with 20 bases between them. The germline CDR1 and CDR2 sequences are SGHVS and FQNEAQ. The CDR3 totals 18 residues. The CDR3 DNA reads TGTGCCAGCAGCTTTAGTGGTGCCCAGACGCCGTCTAACTATGGCTACACCTTC. It specifies CASSFSGAQTPSNYGYTF. Variable domain in full (rest from reference TRBV7-8 and TRBJ1-2): GAGVSQSPRYKVAKRGQDVALRCDPISGHVSLFWYQQALGQGPEFLTYFQNEAQLDKSGLPSDRFFAERPEGSVSTLKIQRTQQEDSAVYLCASSFSGAQTPSNYGYTFGSGTRLTVV.

J is TRBJ1-1 and V is TRBV9; D is undetermined. In germline, CDR1 is SGDLS, CDR2 YYNGEE. The V end lost 0 bases, the J end lost 0 bases, and 3 bases lay between the germline ends. The length of the CDR3 is 13 residues. CDR3 residues: CASSVVMNTEAFF. The CDR3 DNA sequence: TGTGCCAGCAGCGTAGTTATGAACACTGAAGCTTTCTTT.

The chain couples TRBV10-3 to TRBJ2-1; 9 nucleotides match TRBD1. V lost 10 bases and J lost 8; bases outside the gene matches: 9. The CDR3 totals 13 residues. Germline-derived CDR1 and CDR2 are ENHRY and SYGVKD. The CDR3 sequence is CATMGQGGYEQFF. The CDR3 region has the DNA TGTGCCACCATGGGACAGGGAGGGTATGAGCAGTTCTTC.

For this clone: An end of the junction differs from the germline gene, which may be a read error. CDR3 sequence: CVSSDGGNSPLHF. Here the CDR3 DNA reads TGTGTCAGCTCGGACGGGGGAAATTCACCCCTCCACTTT. The chain is built from TRBV18 and TRBJ1-6, with a possible D match to TRBD1 (5 bases). The V gene's germline CDR1 is KGHSH and CDR2 LQKENI. The CDR3 runs to 13 residues.

The chain links TRBV19 to TRBJ1-1; D gene uncertain. V lost 9 bases, J lost 3 bases, and 17 bases lay in between. CDR1 is LNHDA, CDR2 SQIVND, per germline (reference sequence). There are 14 residues in the CDR3. The CDR3 region has the DNA TGTGCCAGCCTTCCTCGAATCATGGACACTGAAGCTTTCTTT. Translation: CASLPRIMDTEAFF.